Presented here are 24 T cell receptor beta chains from one specimen sequenced in a study of early T cells in non-severe SARS-CoV-2 infection. TCRdb used MiXCR to reprocess the 5' RACE reads, holding one entry per CDR3 protein. The sample contains 65,000 to 75,000 distinct CDR3 sequences, about 13% of which appear only once. Source material: whole blood. The receptors shown here come from an adult who was a healthcare worker with PCR-confirmed SARS-CoV-2 infection or an uninfected control (not recorded which).

A few counts support this clonotype. The chain combines TRBV5-6 with TRBJ2-7; no reliable D call. V dropped 4 bases and J dropped 3 bases, with 5 bases sitting between them. CDR1 and CDR2 from the germline V gene are SGHDT and YYEEEE. This CDR3 is 11 amino acids long. CDR3 region: CASSLYYEQYF. For the CDR3, the DNA is TGTGCCAGCAGCCTATACTACGAGCAGTACTTC.

In the case of this clonotype: A much more abundant neighbour one base away suggests this may be a read error. The gene calls are TRBV28 and TRBJ2-1, with 8 bases that match TRBD2. The CDR3 is 14 amino acids. The germline V gene encodes CDR1 MDHEN and CDR2 SYDVKM. The CDR3 coding sequence is TGTGCCAGCTCCCCAGCGGGAGACCACAATGAGCAGTCCTTC. It translates to CASSPAGDHNEQSF.

This clonotype was picked up a small number of times. This rearrangement joins TRBV7-9 to TRBJ2-7, with 7 bases fitting TRBD2. V lost 0 bases and J lost 6; bases outside the gene matches: 11. Germline CDR1 is SEHNR and CDR2 is FQNEAQ (reference sequence). CDR3 length equals 16 residues. The CDR3 loop reads CASSLAGGSGLAEQYF. The CDR3 DNA reads TGTGCCAGCAGCTTAGCGGGCGGGAGCGGCCTAGCCGAGCAGTACTTC.

This clonotype has just a few counts. The rearrangement uses TRBV10-3 and TRBJ2-5; 8 positions match TRBD2. This CDR3 contains 16 residues. V lost 3 bases, J lost 0 bases, and 6 bases stayed unmatched. The germline V gene has CDR1 ENHRY and CDR2 SYGVKD. The CDR3 DNA reads TGTGCCATCAGTGAAGTGTCTAGCGGGTACCAAGAGACCCAGTACTTC. Protein product: CAISEVSSGYQETQYF.

The chain joins TRBV6-2 or TRBV6-3 to TRBJ2-1, with TRBD2 matching over 8 bases. The CDR3 consists of 15 residues. In germline, CDR1 is MNHEY, CDR2 SVGEGT. V was pared by 7 bases and J by 8 bases, with 13 bases of the junction left unmatched. The CDR3 sequence is CASIDVTGGLDEQFF. The CDR3 nucleotides are TGTGCCAGCATCGACGTTACGGGAGGGCTGGATGAGCAGTTCTTC.

This clonotype has just a few counts. The gene calls are TRBV6-5 and TRBJ1-1; possibly TRBD1 for D (6 bases). With 5 bases removed from V and 6 bases from J, the gap between germline ends came to 16 bases. The CDR3 is 14 amino acids. In germline, CDR1 is MNHEY, CDR2 SVGAGI. In nucleotides, the CDR3 is TGTGCCAGCAGTGGACCAGGGGTAGTAGCTGAAGCTTTCTTT. It codes for CASSGPGVVAEAFF.

The V gene is TRBV6-6, the J gene TRBJ2-1; the D gene could be TRBD1 or TRBD2 (5 bases each). The CDR3 spans 13 residues. Per germline, CDR1 MNHNY and CDR2 SVGAGI (reference sequence). Trimming removed 5 bases at V and 7 bases at J, with 12 bases between. Written as DNA, the CDR3 is TGTGCCAGCAGTCGGGGACCCTTGAATGAGCAGTTCTTC. This gives the protein CASSRGPLNEQFF.

The table lists this clonotype with a few counts. The rearrangement uses TRBV7-2 and TRBJ2-7, with D maybe TRBD2 (6 bases). The length of the CDR3 is 13 residues. Between the trimmed V and J ends, which lost 3 bases and 1 base, there was a span of 7 bases. The V gene's germline CDR1 is SGHTA and CDR2 FQGNSA. CDR3 bases: TGTGCCAGCAGCTTCGGGAGTTCCTACGAGCAGTACTTC. Amino acids: CASSFGSSYEQYF.

This clonotype was counted ten times or more. This rearrangement joins TRBV7-3 to TRBJ1-5; no firm D call. Deletions cut 5 bases from V and 1 base from J, with 6 bases between. CDR3 length: 13 residues. Germline CDR1 SGHTA, CDR2 FQGTGA. The CDR3 protein is CASSHGSNQPQHF. In nucleotides, the CDR3 is TGTGCCAGCAGCCATGGGAGCAATCAGCCCCAGCATTTT.

The genes are TRBV10-2 and TRBJ2-3, with 10 positions matching TRBD2. Trimming cost V 5 bases and J 6 bases; bases outside gene matches: 8. Looked up from germline, CDR1 is WSHSY and CDR2 is SAAADI. The CDR3 loop spans 15 amino acids. The CDR3 region has the DNA TGCGCCAGCAGTTCGCTAGCGGGGGCCTTGGATACGCAGTATTTT. Protein product: CASSSLAGALDTQYF.

This clonotype has a handful of counts. The chain employs TRBV5-1 and TRBJ1-5; D may be TRBD1 (5 bases). CDR1 and CDR2 from the germline V gene are SGHRS and YFSETQ. Trimming stripped 4 bases from V and 5 bases from J, with 19 bases between. The CDR3 runs 16 residues. The CDR3 reads CASSPLGQPFDQPQHF. CDR3 coding DNA: TGCGCCAGCAGCCCGTTGGGGCAGCCATTCGATCAGCCCCAGCATTTT.

The table lists this clonotype with many counts. The V and J genes are TRBV7-9 and TRBJ2-1; a weak D match, TRBD2 (5 bases). Between the trimmed V and J ends, which lost 1 base and 10 bases, there was a span of 11 bases. The CDR3 has 13 residues. Germline V gene sequence: CDR1 SEHNR, CDR2 FQNEAQ (reference sequence). CDR3 DNA sequence: TGTGCCAGCAGCTTAGTCCTAGCAGGCGAGCAGTTCTTC. It codes for CASSLVLAGEQFF. Full variable domain (rest looked up from reference TRBV7-9 and TRBJ2-1): DTGVSQNPRHKITKRGQNVTFRCDPISEHNRLYWYRQTLGQGPEFLTYFQNEAQLEKSRLLSDRFSAERPKGSFSTLEIQRTEQGDSAMYLCASSLVLAGEQFFGPGTRLTVL.

This chain uses TRBV11-1 with TRBJ2-3; unclear D gene. Trimming removed 0 bases at V and 6 bases at J, with 7 bases between. The CDR3 totals 13 residues. Germline lookup yields CDR1 SGHAT and CDR2 FQDESV (reference sequence). The CDR3 DNA is TGTGCCAGCAGCTTAGCGCCACGGGATACGCAGTATTTT. This encodes CASSLAPRDTQYF. The complete variable domain, with remaining parts taken from reference TRBV11-1 and TRBJ2-3, reads EAEVAQSPRYKITEKSQAVAFWCDPISGHATLYWYRQILGQGPELLVQFQDESVVDDSQLPKDRFSAERLKGVDSTLKIQPAELGDSAMYLCASSLAPRDTQYFGPGTRLTVL.

This clonotype was seen a handful of times. V usage is TRBV11-2 and J usage is TRBJ2-7; possibly TRBD1 or TRBD2 for D (6 bases each). This CDR3 comprises 15 residues. The V gene lost 3 bases and the J gene lost 2 bases, with 14 bases spanning the gap. The germline CDR1 and CDR2 sequences are SGHAT and FQNNGV. The CDR3 protein is CASSFAIRGPYEQYF. The CDR3 DNA follows: TGTGCCAGCAGCTTCGCCATCCGGGGGCCCTACGAGCAGTACTTC.

This clonotype showed up many times. V usage is TRBV3-1 and J usage is TRBJ2-7; possibly TRBD2 for D (6 bases). The CDR3 is 12 amino acids. Germline assignment: CDR1 LGHDT and CDR2 YNNKEL (reference sequence). Trimming removed 6 bases at V and 7 bases at J, with 13 bases between. CDR3: CASRGGSEEQYF. CDR3 coding DNA: TGTGCCAGCAGGGGGGGATCCGAGGAGCAGTACTTC.

This clonotype came up a few times. The chain is built from TRBV7-8 and TRBJ2-7, with TRBD1 matching over 7 bases. J lost 2 bases, V lost 5 bases, and 9 bases had no gene match. The CDR3 length is 15 residues. From germline, CDR1 is SGHVS and CDR2 FQNEAQ. This CDR3 is CASSRSGTAPYEQYF. The CDR3 region has the DNA TGTGCCAGCAGCCGATCCGGGACAGCACCCTACGAGCAGTACTTC.

This clonotype was seen many times. This sequence joins TRBV5-1 and TRBJ2-2, with D perhaps TRBD1 (6 bases). Between the trimmed V and J ends, which lost 2 bases and 3 bases, there was a span of 17 bases. The CDR3 is made up of 17 amino acids. The V gene's germline CDR1 is SGHRS and CDR2 YFSETQ. The CDR3 region has the DNA TGCGCCAGCAGCTTAAACCCGGACAGAATTTACACCGGGGAGCTGTTTTTT. It is translated as CASSLNPDRIYTGELFF.

This clonotype was observed at least ten times. The chain has TRBV20-1 and TRBJ1-5, with D perhaps matching TRBD1 (5 bases). CDR3 length: 14 amino acids. Germline V gene data show CDR1 as DFQATT and CDR2 as SNEGSKA (reference sequence). V was pared by 7 bases and J by 0 bases, with 13 bases between. CDR3 sequence reads: CSGSPDTSNQPQHF. CDR3 DNA: TGCAGTGGGTCCCCGGACACTAGCAATCAGCCCCAGCATTTT.

V and J are TRBV7-9 and TRBJ2-7; D may be TRBD1 (7 bases). The ends were cut back, 5 bases at V and 3 bases at J, with 14 bases in the middle. Looked up from germline, CDR1 is SEHNR and CDR2 is FQNEAQ (reference sequence). The CDR3 extends over 14 amino acids. The CDR3 spells CASSRQGGIYEQYF. CDR3 nucleotide sequence: TGTGCCAGCAGCCGCCAGGGGGGTATCTACGAGCAGTACTTC.

This clonotype was found many times. The CDR3 is CASSLSRIPDQYF. The DNA for the CDR3 is TGTGCCAGCAGTTTATCTCGCATTCCGGACCAGTACTTC. V usage is TRBV28 and J usage is TRBJ2-5; D not resolved. V was pared by 1 base and J by 10 bases, with 13 bases between. Germline CDR1 is MDHEN and CDR2 is SYDVKM. This CDR3 has 13 residues.

The J gene is TRBJ2-7, the V gene TRBV29-1; D not resolved. CDR3 length: 12 residues. Germline assignment: CDR1 SQVTM and CDR2 ANQGSEA. The ends were cut back, 6 bases at V and 4 bases at J, with 13 bases in the middle. CDR3 amino acids: CSVQDLGYEQYF. The DNA for the CDR3 is TGCAGCGTGCAAGACCTAGGGTACGAGCAGTACTTC.

The V and J genes are TRBV6-5 and TRBJ1-2, with 8 nucleotides matching TRBD1. This CDR3 has 15 amino acids. From germline, CDR1 is MNHEY and CDR2 SVGAGI. Trimming cost V 6 bases and J 4 bases; bases outside gene matches: 10. CDR3 sequence: CASSPTGGASYGYTF. DNA for the CDR3: TGTGCCAGCAGCCCTACAGGGGGAGCGAGCTATGGCTACACCTTC.

There are a few counts of this clonotype. The V gene is TRBV29-1, the J gene TRBJ1-1; tentative D call: TRBD1 (6 bases). The V end was cut by 6 bases, the J end by 8 bases, with 13 bases between. The CDR3 totals 11 residues. Germline-derived CDR1 and CDR2 are SQVTM and ANQGSEA. As DNA, the CDR3 is TGCAGCGTCTCGGCGACAGGAGAAGCTTTCTTT. Residues: CSVSATGEAFF. Drawing the rest from reference TRBV29-1 and TRBJ1-1, the complete variable domain is SAVISQKPSRDICQRGTSLTIQCQVDSQVTMMFWYRQQPGQSLTLIATANQGSEATYESGFVIDKFPISRPNLTFSTLTVSNMSPEDSSIYLCSVSATGEAFFGQGTRLTVV.

This clonotype was picked up many times. V and J are TRBV12-3 or TRBV12-4 and TRBJ2-1, with D possibly TRBD2 on 6 matching bases. The V end lost 5 bases, the J end lost 3 bases, and 17 bases lay between the germline ends. The CDR3 is made up of 16 amino acids. The CDR3 nucleotides are TGTGCCAGCAGTCCCCCACTAGCTACCCGCTACAATGAGCAGTTCTTC. Translated, it gives CASSPPLATRYNEQFF.